These 5 T cell receptor beta chains came from one sample sequenced in a study of blood T cell repertoires in COVID-19. Libraries were prepared by immunoSEQ multiplex PCR; TCRdb keeps only in-frame clonotypes and omits some of them. This table has some 110,000 clones, roughly nine tenths appearing once. Sequencing input: peripheral blood. The receptor source for this set is a human donor in a cohort sampled during active COVID-19.

J is TRBJ2-2 and V is TRBV24-1; a possible D gene is TRBD1 (6 bases). Trimming pared 1 base from V and 0 bases from J, leaving 11 bases between. The CDR3 spans 17 residues. CDR1 and CDR2 from the germline V gene are KGHDR and SFDVKD. CDR3 coding DNA: TGTGCCACCAGTGATTTAGGCAGGGGAGCGAACACCGGGGAGCTGTTTTTT. Translation: CATSDLGRGANTGELFF.

The rearrangement joins TRBV20-1 to TRBJ2-7, with D possibly TRBD1 on 7 matching bases. CDR1 and CDR2 (germline): DFQATT, SNEGSKA (reference sequence). V lost 3 bases and J lost 3, with 15 bases in between. The CDR3 consists of 14 residues. The CDR3 reads CSASRTGGGYEQYF. In DNA, the CDR3 is TGCAGTGCTAGTAGGACAGGAGGGGGCTACGAGCAGTACTTC.

V is TRBV4-2 and J is TRBJ1-1, with a weak D call TRBD1 (6 bases). The V and J ends lost 0 bases and 7 bases respectively, with 15 bases between them. The CDR3 loop spans 15 amino acids. Looked up from germline, CDR1 is LGHNA and CDR2 is YNFKEQ. The CDR3 DNA reads as TGTGCCAGCAGCCAAGAGGTTATGGGGGCGCGTGAAGCTTTCTTT. Its protein product is CASSQEVMGAREAFF.

This chain uses TRBV27 with TRBJ2-1; no definite D call. Germline CDR1 is MNHEY and CDR2 is SMNVEV (reference sequence). This CDR3 region has 12 residues. The germline V and J ends were trimmed by 6 bases and 4 bases, with 7 bases remaining between them. Here the CDR3 DNA reads TGTGCCAGCAGAACATTGTACAATGAGCAGTTCTTC. This gives the protein CASRTLYNEQFF.

V is TRBV3-1 (or the pseudogene TRBV3-2) and J is TRBJ1-2; D gene ambiguous. Trimming left V 0 bases short and J 13 bases short, with 15 bases between. This CDR3 is 13 amino acids long. Per germline, CDR1 LGHDT and CDR2 YNNKEL (reference sequence). The CDR3 sequence: CASSQEVSRYTTF. CDR3 DNA sequence: TGTGCCAGCAGCCAAGAAGTATCCAGGTATACCACCTTC.